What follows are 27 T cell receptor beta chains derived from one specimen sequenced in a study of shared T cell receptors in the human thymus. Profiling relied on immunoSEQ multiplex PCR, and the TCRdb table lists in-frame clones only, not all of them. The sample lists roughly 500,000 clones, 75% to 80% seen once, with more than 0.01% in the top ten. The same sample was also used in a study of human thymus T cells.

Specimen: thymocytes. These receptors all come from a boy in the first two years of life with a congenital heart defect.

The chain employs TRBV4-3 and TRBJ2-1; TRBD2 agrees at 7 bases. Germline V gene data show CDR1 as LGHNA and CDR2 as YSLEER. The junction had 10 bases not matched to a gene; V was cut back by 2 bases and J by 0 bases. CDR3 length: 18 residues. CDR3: CASSQLRAGESSYNEQFF. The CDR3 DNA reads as TGCGCCAGCAGCCAACTTAGGGCGGGAGAGAGCTCCTACAATGAGCAGTTCTTC.

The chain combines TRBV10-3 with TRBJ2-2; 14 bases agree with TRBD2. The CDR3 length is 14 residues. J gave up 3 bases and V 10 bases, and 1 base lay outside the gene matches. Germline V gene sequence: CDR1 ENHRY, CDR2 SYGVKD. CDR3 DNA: TGTGCCACGGGACTAGCGGGAGACACCGGGGAGCTGTTTTTT. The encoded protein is CATGLAGDTGELFF.

Here the CDR3 reads CATSRGQLYNYGYTF. As DNA, the CDR3 is TGTGCCACCAGCAGAGGCCAACTTTATAACTATGGCTACACCTTC. This chain links TRBV15 with TRBJ1-2; the D is unclear. The CDR3 length is 15 residues. Germline CDR1 reads LNHNV; CDR2 reads YYDKDF (reference sequence). Between the trimmed V and J ends, which lost 1 base and 1 base, there was a span of 10 bases.

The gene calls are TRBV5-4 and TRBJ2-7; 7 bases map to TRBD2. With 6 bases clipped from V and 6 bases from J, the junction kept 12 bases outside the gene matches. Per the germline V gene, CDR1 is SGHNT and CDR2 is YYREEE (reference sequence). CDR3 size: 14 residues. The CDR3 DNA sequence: TGTGCCAGCACAAAAGACCGGGAGGCCCCCGAGCAGTACTTC. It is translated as CASTKDREAPEQYF.

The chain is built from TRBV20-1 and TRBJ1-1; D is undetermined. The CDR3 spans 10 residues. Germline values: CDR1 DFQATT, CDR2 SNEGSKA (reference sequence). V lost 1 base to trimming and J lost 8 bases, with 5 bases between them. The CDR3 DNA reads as TGCAGTGCTAGAGCTGGCGAAGCTTTCTTT. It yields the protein CSARAGEAFF.

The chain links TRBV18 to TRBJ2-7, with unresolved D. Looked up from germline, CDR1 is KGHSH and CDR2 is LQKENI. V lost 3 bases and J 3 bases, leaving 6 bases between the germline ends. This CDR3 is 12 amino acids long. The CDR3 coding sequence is TGTGCCAGCTCACCTAACGGCTACGAGCAGTACTTC. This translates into CASSPNGYEQYF.

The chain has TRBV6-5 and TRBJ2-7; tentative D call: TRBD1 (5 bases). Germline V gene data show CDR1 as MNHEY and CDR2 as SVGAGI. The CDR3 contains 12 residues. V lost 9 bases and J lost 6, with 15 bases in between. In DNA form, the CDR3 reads TGTGCCAGTTCTAAGGGTAGGGGCGAGCAGTACTTC. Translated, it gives CASSKGRGEQYF.

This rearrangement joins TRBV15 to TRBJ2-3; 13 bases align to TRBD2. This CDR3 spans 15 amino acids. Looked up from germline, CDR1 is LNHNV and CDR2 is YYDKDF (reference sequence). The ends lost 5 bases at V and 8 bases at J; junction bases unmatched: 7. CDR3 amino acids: CATSPGTSGIRTQYF. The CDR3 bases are TGTGCCACCAGCCCCGGGACTAGCGGGATCCGTACGCAGTATTTT.

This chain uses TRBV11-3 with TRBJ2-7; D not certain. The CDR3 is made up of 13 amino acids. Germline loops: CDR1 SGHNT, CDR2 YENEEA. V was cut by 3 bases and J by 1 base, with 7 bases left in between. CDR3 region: CASSFPQSYEQYF. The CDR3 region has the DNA TGTGCCAGCAGCTTTCCACAGTCCTACGAGCAGTACTTC.

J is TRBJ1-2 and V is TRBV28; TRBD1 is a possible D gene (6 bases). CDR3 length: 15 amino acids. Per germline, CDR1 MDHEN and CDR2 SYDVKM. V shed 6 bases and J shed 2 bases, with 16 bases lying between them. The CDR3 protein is CASSPGAGVNYGYTF. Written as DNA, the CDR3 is TGTGCCAGCAGCCCAGGCGCAGGGGTAAACTATGGCTACACCTTC.

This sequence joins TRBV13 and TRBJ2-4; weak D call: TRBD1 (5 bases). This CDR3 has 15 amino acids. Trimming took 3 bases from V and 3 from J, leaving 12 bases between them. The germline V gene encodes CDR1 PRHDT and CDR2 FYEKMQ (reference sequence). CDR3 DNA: TGTGCCAGCAGCTTCAGTCAGGGAAGCAAAAACATTCAGTACTTC. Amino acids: CASSFSQGSKNIQYF. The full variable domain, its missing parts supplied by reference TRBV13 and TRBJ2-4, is AAGVIQSPRHLIKEKRETATLKCYPIPRHDTVYWYQQGPGQDPQFLISFYEKMQSDKGSIPDRFSAQQFSDYHSELNMSSLELGDSALYFCASSFSQGSKNIQYFGAGTRLSVL.

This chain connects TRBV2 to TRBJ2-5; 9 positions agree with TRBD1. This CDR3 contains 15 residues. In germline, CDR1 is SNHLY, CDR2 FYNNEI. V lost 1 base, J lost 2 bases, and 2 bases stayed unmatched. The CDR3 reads CASSEGTGEQETQYF. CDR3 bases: TGTGCCAGCAGTGAAGGGACAGGGGAACAAGAGACCCAGTACTTC.

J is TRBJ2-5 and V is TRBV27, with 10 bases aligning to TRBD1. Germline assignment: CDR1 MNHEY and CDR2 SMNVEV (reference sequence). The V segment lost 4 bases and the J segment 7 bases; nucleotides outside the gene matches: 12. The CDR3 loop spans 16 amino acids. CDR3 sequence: CASSSPGTGVGGTQYF. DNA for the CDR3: TGTGCCAGCAGTTCCCCCGGGACAGGGGTTGGGGGGACCCAGTACTTC.

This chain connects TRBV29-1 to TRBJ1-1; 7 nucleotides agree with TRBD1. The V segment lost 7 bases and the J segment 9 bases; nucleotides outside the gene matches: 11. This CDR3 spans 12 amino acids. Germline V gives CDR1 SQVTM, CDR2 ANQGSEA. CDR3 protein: CSAGTDKMKAFF. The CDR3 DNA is TGCAGCGCGGGGACAGATAAAATGAAAGCTTTCTTT.

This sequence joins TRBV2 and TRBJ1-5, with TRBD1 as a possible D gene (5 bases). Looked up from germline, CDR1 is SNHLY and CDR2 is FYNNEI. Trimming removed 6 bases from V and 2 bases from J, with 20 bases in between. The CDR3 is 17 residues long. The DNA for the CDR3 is TGTGCCAGCAGCATACTACAATGGGGGGTGGGCAATCAGCCCCAGCATTTT. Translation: CASSILQWGVGNQPQHF.

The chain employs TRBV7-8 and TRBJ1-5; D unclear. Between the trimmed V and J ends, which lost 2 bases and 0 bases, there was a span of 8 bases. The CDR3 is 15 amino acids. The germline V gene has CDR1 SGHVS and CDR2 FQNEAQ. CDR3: CASSLRDYSNQPQHF. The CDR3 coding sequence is TGTGCCAGCAGCTTACGAGACTATAGCAATCAGCCCCAGCATTTT. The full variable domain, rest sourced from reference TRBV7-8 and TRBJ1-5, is GAGVSQSPRYKVAKRGQDVALRCDPISGHVSLFWYQQALGQGPEFLTYFQNEAQLDKSGLPSDRFFAERPEGSVSTLKIQRTQQEDSAVYLCASSLRDYSNQPQHFGDGTRLSIL.

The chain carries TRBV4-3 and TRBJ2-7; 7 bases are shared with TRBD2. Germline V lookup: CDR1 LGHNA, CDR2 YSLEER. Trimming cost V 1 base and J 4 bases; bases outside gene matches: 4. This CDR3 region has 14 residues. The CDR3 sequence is CASSQGLAGYEQYF. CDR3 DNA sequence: TGCGCCAGCAGCCAAGGACTAGCCGGGTACGAGCAGTACTTC.

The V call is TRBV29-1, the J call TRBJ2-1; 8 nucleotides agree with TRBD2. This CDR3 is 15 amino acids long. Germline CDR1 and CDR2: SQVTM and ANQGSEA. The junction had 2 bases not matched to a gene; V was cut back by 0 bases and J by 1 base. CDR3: CSVEEASGSYNEQFF. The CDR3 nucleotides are TGCAGCGTTGAAGAGGCTAGCGGGTCCTACAATGAGCAGTTCTTC.

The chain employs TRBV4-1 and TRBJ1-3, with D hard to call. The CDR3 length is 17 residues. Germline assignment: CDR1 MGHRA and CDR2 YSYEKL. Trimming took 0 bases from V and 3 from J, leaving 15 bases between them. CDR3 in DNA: TGCGCCAGCAGCCAAGACGGGAGGAGTGGGCATGGAAACACCATATATTTT. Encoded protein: CASSQDGRSGHGNTIYF.

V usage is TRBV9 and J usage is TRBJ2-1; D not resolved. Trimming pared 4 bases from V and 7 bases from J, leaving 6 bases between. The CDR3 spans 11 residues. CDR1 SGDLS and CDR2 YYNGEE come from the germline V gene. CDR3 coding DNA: TGTGCCAGCAGCATCTCGAATGAGCAGTTCTTC. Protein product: CASSISNEQFF.

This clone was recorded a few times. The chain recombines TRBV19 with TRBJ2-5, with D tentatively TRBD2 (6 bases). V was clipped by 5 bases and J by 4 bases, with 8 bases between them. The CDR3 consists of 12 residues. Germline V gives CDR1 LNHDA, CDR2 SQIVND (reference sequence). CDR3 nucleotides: TGTGCCAGTAGTCCGGGGGTAGAGACCCAGTACTTC. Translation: CASSPGVETQYF.

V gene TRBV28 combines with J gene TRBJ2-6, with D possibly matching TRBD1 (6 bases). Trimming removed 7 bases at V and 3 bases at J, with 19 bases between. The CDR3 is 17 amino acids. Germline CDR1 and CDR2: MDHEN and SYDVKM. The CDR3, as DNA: TGTGCCAGCACCCTCCAGGCCTGGGGGCTTGGGGCCAACGTCCTGACTTTC. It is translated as CASTLQAWGLGANVLTF.

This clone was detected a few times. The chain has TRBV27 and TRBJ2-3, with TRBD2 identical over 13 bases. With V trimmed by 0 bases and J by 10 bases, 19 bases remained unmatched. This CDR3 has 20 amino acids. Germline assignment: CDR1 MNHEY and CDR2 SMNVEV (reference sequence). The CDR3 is CASSLSGQGSGLAGVIAQYF. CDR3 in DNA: TGTGCCAGCAGTTTATCGGGACAGGGTAGCGGACTAGCGGGAGTGATTGCGCAGTATTTT.

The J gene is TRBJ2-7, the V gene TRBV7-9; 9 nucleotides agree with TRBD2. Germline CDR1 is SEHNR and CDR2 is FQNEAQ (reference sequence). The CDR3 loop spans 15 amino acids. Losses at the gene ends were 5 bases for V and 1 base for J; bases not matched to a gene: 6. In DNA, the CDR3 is TGTGCCAGCAGCAATCACCTAGCGGGGTCCTACGAGCAGTACTTC. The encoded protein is CASSNHLAGSYEQYF. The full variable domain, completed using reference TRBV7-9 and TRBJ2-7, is DTGVSQNPRHKITKRGQNVTFRCDPISEHNRLYWYRQTLGQGPEFLTYFQNEAQLEKSRLLSDRFSAERPKGSFSTLEIQRTEQGDSAMYLCASSNHLAGSYEQYFGPGTRLTVT.

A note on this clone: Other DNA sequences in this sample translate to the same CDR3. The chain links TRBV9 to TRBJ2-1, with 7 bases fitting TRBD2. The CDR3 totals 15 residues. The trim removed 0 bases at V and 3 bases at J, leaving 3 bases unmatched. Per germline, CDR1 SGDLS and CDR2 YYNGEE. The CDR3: CASSVGGRDYNEQFF. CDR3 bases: TGTGCCAGCAGCGTAGGTGGGAGGGACTACAATGAGCAGTTCTTC. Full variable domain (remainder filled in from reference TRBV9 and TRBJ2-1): DSGVTQTPKHLITATGQRVTLRCSPRSGDLSVYWYQQSLDQGLQFLIQYYNGEERAKGNILERFSAQQFPDLHSELNLSSLELGDSALYFCASSVGGRDYNEQFFGPGTRLTVL.

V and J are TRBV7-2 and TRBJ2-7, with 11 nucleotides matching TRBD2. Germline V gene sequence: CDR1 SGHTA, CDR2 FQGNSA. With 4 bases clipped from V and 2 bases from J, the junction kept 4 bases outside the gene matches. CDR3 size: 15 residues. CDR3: CASSSGSGRAYEQYF. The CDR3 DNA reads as TGTGCCAGCAGCTCGGGTAGCGGGAGGGCCTACGAGCAGTACTTC.

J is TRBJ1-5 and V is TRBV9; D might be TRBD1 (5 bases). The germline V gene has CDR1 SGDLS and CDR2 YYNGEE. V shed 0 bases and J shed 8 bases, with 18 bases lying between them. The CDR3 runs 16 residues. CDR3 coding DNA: TGTGCCAGCAGCGTAGGAGGTCGCAGGGAGGACGAGCCCCAGCATTTT. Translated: CASSVGGRREDEPQHF.